This T cell receptor beta chain derives from a study of sequential checkpoint blockade in melanoma. The CDR3 is 12 residues long. Per germline, CDR1 LGHNT and CDR2 FRNRAP. This clone was observed a handful of times. Its target is unknown. The treatment is: randomized to nivolumab then ipilimumab (arm A) or the reverse (arm B). The protocol was immunoSEQ multiplex PCR, while the TCRdb copy is restricted to in-frame clones and leaves out a portion. The sample yields around 210 clones, roughly a fifth seen once. Study results and caveats: Mutational load did not correlate with tumor T-cell fraction or clonality.

The receptor was derived from a human donor with melanoma. Source: tumor tissue (inferred from file names), taken from a patient given nivolumab and ipilimumab in sequence. This chain uses TRBV12-5 with TRBJ2-7; 7 nucleotides line up with TRBD1. The DNA for the CDR3 is TGTGCCAGCACCCAGACAGGGAACGAGCAGTACTTC. Amino acids: CASTQTGNEQYF.